The sequence of this T cell receptor (beta chain) was determined in a study of beta chain features in type 1 diabetes. This clone was counted a few times. The whole isolated RNA underwent reverse transcription, so sequencing captured expressed TCRB transcripts. Method: immunoSEQ multiplex PCR; TCRdb's copy keeps in-frame clones and lacks some. The sample gives about 240,000 clones, 25% to 30% of which show up once; approximately 4% is in the top ten. CDR1 and CDR2 from the germline V gene are MDHEN and SYDVKM. This CDR3 spans 13 amino acids. Trimming pared 3 bases from V and 4 bases from J, leaving 8 bases between.

The receptor comes from a young man in good health. Sequencing was done on a sample of central memory CD4+ T cells from blood. The chain combines TRBV28 with TRBJ2-3; no firm D call. The CDR3, as DNA: TGTGCCAGCAGTTTTGAGGTCCCAGATACGCAGTATTTT. Its translation: CASSFEVPDTQYF.